This T cell receptor (beta chain) was obtained from a study of blood T cells in healthy people across ages. General study points: Versus aged donors, long-lived donors had higher diversity and more naive CD4+ cells.

Of note for this clonotype: What it binds is not known. One base away lies a much larger clone, so this may be a sequencing read error.

A second PCR of roughly 6 to 12 cycles used a sample-barcoded 5' primer and a J-beta primer mix. The authors tagged each cDNA molecule using a template-switch adaptor with 12 random nucleotides. TCRdb recomputed calls from the 5' RACE reads with MiXCR, one row per CDR3 protein. The data show about 650,000 distinct CDR3 sequences, with roughly 32% seen just once and 15% to 17% held by the top ten. For every donor, a draw yielded about 9.7 milliliters of peripheral blood. Per individual sample, total RNA of at least 6 micrograms was extracted. The germline V gene has CDR1 SGHKS and CDR2 YYEKEE (reference sequence). The CDR3 consists of 14 residues.

This rearrangement joins TRBV5-5 to TRBJ1-2; TRBD1 matches 7 bases. What was sequenced was blood. This TCR was sampled from a woman aged 80 or older in good health. This CDR3 is CASTLTGQPYGHTF. The CDR3 DNA sequence: TGTGCCAGCACTTTGACGGGACAGCCGTATGGCCACACCTTC. Together with reference TRBV5-5 and TRBJ1-2, the CDR3 gives the full variable domain: DAGVTQSPTHLIKTRGQQVTLRCSPISGHKSVSWYQQVLGQGPQFIFQYYEKEERGRGNFPDRFSARQFPNYSSELNVNALLLGDSALYLCASTLTGQPYGHTFGSGTRLTVV.